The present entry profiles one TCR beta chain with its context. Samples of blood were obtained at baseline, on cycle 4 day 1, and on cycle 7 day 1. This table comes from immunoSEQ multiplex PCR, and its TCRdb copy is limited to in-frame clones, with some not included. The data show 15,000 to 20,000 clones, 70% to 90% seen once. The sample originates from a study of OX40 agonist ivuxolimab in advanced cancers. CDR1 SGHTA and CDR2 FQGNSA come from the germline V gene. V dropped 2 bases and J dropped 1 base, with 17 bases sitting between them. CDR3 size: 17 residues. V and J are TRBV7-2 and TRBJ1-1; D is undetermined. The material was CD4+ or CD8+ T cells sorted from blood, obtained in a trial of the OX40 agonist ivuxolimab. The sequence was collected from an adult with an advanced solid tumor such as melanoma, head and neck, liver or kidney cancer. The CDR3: CASSLRVVGVENTEAFF. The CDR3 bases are TGTGCCAGCAGCTTACGGGTAGTGGGAGTTGAGAACACTGAAGCTTTCTTT. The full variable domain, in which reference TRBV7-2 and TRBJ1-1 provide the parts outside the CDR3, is GAGVSQSPSNKVTEKGKDVELRCDPISGHTALYWYRQSLGQGLEFLIYFQGNSAPDKSGLPSDRFSAERTGGSVSTLTIQRTQQEDSAVYLCASSLRVVGVENTEAFFGQGTRLTVV.